These 25 T cell receptor beta chains came from one sample sequenced in a study of T cells in Graves' hyperthyroidism and ophthalmopathy. From RNA transcripts, TCR beta CDR3 regions were amplified. The HTBI primer set was used in a first-round RT-PCR of the TCR CDR3. TCRdb redid the calling of the multiplex PCR reads with MiXCR, one entry per CDR3 protein. The table records hundreds of thousands of distinct CDR3 sequences, approximately 40% of them present only once. The sequencing sample was made of blood. These receptors came from a middle-aged woman with Graves' hyperthyroidism.

The sample holds one count of this clonotype. The chain recombines TRBV7-8 with TRBJ1-2; D perhaps matches TRBD1 (5 bases). Germline loops: CDR1 SGHVS, CDR2 FQNEAQ. V dropped 1 base and J dropped 6 bases, with 12 bases sitting between them. This CDR3 spans 14 amino acids. In DNA form, the CDR3 reads TGTGCCAGCAGCTTAGTTCAGGGAATGAATGGCTACACCTTC. Translated, it gives CASSLVQGMNGYTF.

The chain links TRBV7-3 to TRBJ2-2, with unresolved D. The CDR3 sequence is 14 residues long. In germline, CDR1 is SGHTA, CDR2 FQGTGA. V dropped 3 bases and J dropped 3 bases, with 8 bases sitting between them. The CDR3 region is CASSLGWDTGELFF. The CDR3 nucleotides read TGTGCCAGCAGCTTGGGTTGGGACACCGGGGAGCTGTTTTTT.

Details on this clonotype: This may be a read error: a much more frequent sequence differs by one nucleotide. This chain uses TRBV7-2 with TRBJ2-5, with D uncertain. Germline lookup yields CDR1 SGHTA and CDR2 FQGNSA. The length of the CDR3 is 11 residues. The V gene lost 7 bases and the J gene lost 9 bases, with 12 bases spanning the gap. The CDR3 spells CASTLLQAQYF. CDR3 nucleotides: TGTGCCAGCACCCTGCTCCAGGCCCAGTACTTC.

This clonotype occurred many times. The chain links TRBV29-1 to TRBJ1-1; TRBD1 is a possible D gene (5 bases). The CDR3 loop spans 13 amino acids. Germline V gives CDR1 SQVTM, CDR2 ANQGSEA. V lost 6 bases and J 4 bases, leaving 15 bases between the germline ends. Written as DNA, the CDR3 is TGCAGCGTATTCGCGTTCGGGGCCACTGAAGCTTTCTTT. This encodes CSVFAFGATEAFF.

On this clonotype itself: The junction shows a germline mismatch at one end, possibly a read error. The chain combines TRBV20-1 with TRBJ2-7; no clear D gene. This CDR3 comprises 11 residues. Germline-derived CDR1 and CDR2 are DFQATT and SNEGSKA (reference sequence). The chain's CDR3 is CSARGGYGQYF. In DNA, the CDR3 is TGCAGTGCTAGAGGAGGCTACGGGCAGTACTTC.

The chain links TRBV24-1 to TRBJ2-3, with D hard to call. The germline V and J ends were trimmed by 0 bases and 7 bases, with 1 base remaining between them. Germline loops: CDR1 KGHDR, CDR2 SFDVKD. The CDR3 runs to 11 residues. The DNA of the CDR3 is TGTGCCACCAGTGATTTGTATACGCAGTATTTT. It codes for CATSDLYTQYF.

The chain is built from TRBV3-1 and TRBJ1-1; D not certain. The CDR3 consists of 15 residues. CDR1 LGHDT and CDR2 YNNKEL come from the germline V gene (reference sequence). Trimming took off 8 bases at V and 0 bases at J, with 16 bases between the two ends. CDR3 in DNA: TGTGCCAGCTCACCACTACAGAACTTGAACACTGAAGCTTTCTTT. Translation gives CASSPLQNLNTEAFF.

In regard to this clonotype: This could be a read error, since a much larger clone is one nucleotide away. The chain uses TRBV7-9 and TRBJ1-2; a weak D match, TRBD1 (5 bases). CDR1 and CDR2 (germline): SEHNR, FQNEAQ (reference sequence). The CDR3 length is 13 residues. Here the CDR3 reads CASSLAGVRGYAF. The CDR3 DNA follows: TGTGCCAGCAGCTTAGCAGGGGTCCGCGGCTACGCCTTC.

The CDR3 loop is CASSQDLAGRAGYTF. CDR3 bases: TGCGCCAGCAGCCAAGATCTGGCAGGGAGAGCTGGCTACACCTTC. The chain uses TRBV10-2 and TRBJ1-2, with D possibly TRBD1 on 5 matching bases. The CDR3 contains 15 residues. The germline V and J ends were trimmed by 6 bases and 7 bases, with 21 bases remaining between them. Germline V gives CDR1 WSHSY, CDR2 SAAADI.

The genes are TRBV20-1 and TRBJ1-5; D is perhaps TRBD1 (6 bases). The V and J ends lost 4 bases and 11 bases respectively, with 24 bases between them. The germline V gene encodes CDR1 DFQATT and CDR2 SNEGSKA (reference sequence). The CDR3 runs 15 residues. The CDR3 coding sequence is TGCAGTGCTATCAATCTAGCGGGGGGGCAAGAGACCCAGCATTTT. This sequence encodes CSAINLAGGQETQHF.

The chain uses TRBV2 and TRBJ1-5, with D possibly being TRBD1 (5 bases). The CDR3 contains 15 residues. Trimming left V 5 bases short and J 0 bases short, with 11 bases between. Germline V gene sequence: CDR1 SNHLY, CDR2 FYNNEI. This CDR3 reads CASSFGGLSNQPQHF. CDR3 in DNA: TGTGCCAGCAGTTTTGGGGGACTTAGCAATCAGCCCCAGCATTTT. The entire variable domain, with the rest obtained from reference TRBV2 and TRBJ1-5, is as follows: EPEVTQTPSHQVTQMGQEVILRCVPISNHLYFYWYRQILGQKVEFLVSFYNNEISEKSEIFDDQFSVERPDGSNFTLKIRSTKLEDSAMYFCASSFGGLSNQPQHFGDGTRLSIL.

This clonotype occurred many times. The genes are TRBV10-3 and TRBJ2-7; D may be TRBD1 (6 bases). CDR3 length: 13 amino acids. V gave up 6 bases and J gave up 3 bases, with 12 bases separating them. The germline V gene encodes CDR1 ENHRY and CDR2 SYGVKD. CDR3 amino acids: CAISPTGNYEQYF. Here the CDR3 DNA reads TGTGCCATCAGCCCAACAGGGAACTACGAGCAGTACTTC.

The chain uses TRBV20-1 and TRBJ2-7; the D gene is possibly TRBD1 (5 bases). The ends were cut back, 2 bases at V and 5 bases at J, with 10 bases in the middle. CDR1 and CDR2 from the germline V gene are DFQATT and SNEGSKA (reference sequence). This CDR3 contains 12 residues. CDR3 bases: TGCAGTGCTAGACAGGGATGGGACGAGCAGTACTTC. Translated, it gives CSARQGWDEQYF.

This clonotype was recorded at least ten times. V is TRBV6-5 and J is TRBJ1-3, with a possible D match to TRBD1 (6 bases). Germline V CDR1 and CDR2: MNHEY, SVGAGI. V dropped 8 bases and J dropped 0 bases, with 14 bases sitting between them. The length of the CDR3 is 15 residues. The CDR3 protein is CASHQGTNSGNTIYF. The CDR3 DNA sequence: TGTGCCAGCCACCAGGGGACTAACTCTGGAAACACCATATATTTT.

V gene TRBV7-2 combines with J gene TRBJ1-2; possibly TRBD1 for D (5 bases). Germline V lookup: CDR1 SGHTA, CDR2 FQGNSA. The CDR3 length is 12 residues. V was pared by 6 bases and J by 8 bases, with 13 bases between. The CDR3 region is CASRHRDWGYTF. CDR3 coding DNA: TGTGCCAGCAGACACCGGGACTGGGGCTACACCTTC. The complete variable domain, with remaining parts taken from reference TRBV7-2 and TRBJ1-2, reads GAGVSQSPSNKVTEKGKDVELRCDPISGHTALYWYRQSLGQGLEFLIYFQGNSAPDKSGLPSDRFSAERTGGSVSTLTIQRTQQEDSAVYLCASRHRDWGYTFGSGTRLTVV.

Ten or more counts support this clonotype. The rearrangement links TRBV12-3 or TRBV12-4 to TRBJ2-5; 7 bases fit TRBD1. The CDR3 totals 13 residues. The ends lost 4 bases at V and 5 bases at J; junction bases unmatched: 4. For the CDR3, the DNA is TGTGCCAGCAGTTCAAACAGGGGTGAGACCCAGTACTTC. It encodes CASSSNRGETQYF.

The CDR3 loop reads CASSLRWWSGTGEYSGYTF. The CDR3 DNA reads as TGTGCCAGCAGTTTAAGGTGGTGGTCGGGGACAGGGGAATATTCGGGCTACACCTTC. V usage is TRBV12-3 or TRBV12-4 and J usage is TRBJ1-2; 10 positions agree with TRBD1. This CDR3 is built from 19 residues. V shed 2 bases, J shed 8 bases, and the junction held 20 bases outside the gene matches.

The chain carries TRBV6-2 or TRBV6-3 and TRBJ1-2, with 7 nucleotides matching TRBD1. Germline V gene lookup returns CDR1 MNHEY and CDR2 SVGEGT. The CDR3 length is 16 residues. V shed 8 bases, J shed 2 bases, and the junction held 14 bases outside the gene matches. CDR3: CASSPNPGGINYGYTF. The CDR3 nucleotides read TGTGCCAGCTCACCTAATCCAGGGGGGATAAACTATGGCTACACCTTC.

This clonotype was counted many times. In nucleotides, the CDR3 is TGTGCCAGCAGCCCCCCGGACACGTATGAAAAACTGTTTTTT. It encodes CASSPPDTYEKLFF. The chain joins TRBV13 to TRBJ1-4; TRBD1 is a possible D gene (5 bases). This CDR3 region has 14 residues. Between the trimmed V and J ends, which lost 5 bases and 6 bases, there was a span of 13 bases. Germline values: CDR1 PRHDT, CDR2 FYEKMQ (reference sequence).

In this sample, this clonotype turned up a few times. The CDR3 here is CASSQMARDNEQFF. CDR3 DNA: TGTGCCAGCAGCCAAATGGCTCGGGACAATGAGCAGTTCTTC. V gene TRBV7-9 combines with J gene TRBJ2-1, with D uncertain. Germline V lookup: CDR1 SEHNR, CDR2 FQNEAQ (reference sequence). Trimming cost V 5 bases and J 5 bases, with 13 bases left between them. The length of the CDR3 is 14 residues. Variable domain in full (rest from reference TRBV7-9 and TRBJ2-1): DTGVSQNPRHKITKRGQNVTFRCDPISEHNRLYWYRQTLGQGPEFLTYFQNEAQLEKSRLLSDRFSAERPKGSFSTLEIQRTEQGDSAMYLCASSQMARDNEQFFGPGTRLTVL.

About this clonotype: A read error may be the cause here, since a much bigger clone is one base away. This chain joins TRBV7-9 and TRBJ2-5; tentatively, D is TRBD1 (6 bases). The CDR3 extends over 14 amino acids. The germline V gene has CDR1 SEHNR and CDR2 FQNEAQ (reference sequence). CDR3 DNA: TGTGCCAGCAGCTTAGCGGACAGTCAAGAGACCCAGCACTTC. Translating it yields CASSLADSQETQHF.

This clonotype occurred a few times. The V gene is TRBV12-3 or TRBV12-4, the J gene TRBJ2-5; the match to TRBD2 covers 11 bases. V dropped 2 bases and J dropped 4; count of bases not matched to a gene: 9. CDR3 length: 17 amino acids. CDR3 sequence: CASSLMGLAGGRETQYF. CDR3 DNA sequence: TGTGCCAGCAGTTTAATGGGGCTAGCGGGGGGAAGAGAGACCCAGTACTTC.

This clonotype was seen at least ten times. This chain links TRBV7-2 with TRBJ2-5; D is unresolved. Trimming took off 1 base at V and 10 bases at J, with 13 bases between the two ends. Germline V CDR1 and CDR2: SGHTA, FQGNSA. The CDR3 spans 13 residues. The CDR3 DNA sequence: TGTGCCAGCAGCTTAGAGCCACGGGTGGGCCAGTACTTC. It yields the protein CASSLEPRVGQYF. The full variable domain, its missing parts supplied by reference TRBV7-2 and TRBJ2-5, is GAGVSQSPSNKVTEKGKDVELRCDPISGHTALYWYRQSLGQGLEFLIYFQGNSAPDKSGLPSDRFSAERTGGSVSTLTIQRTQQEDSAVYLCASSLEPRVGQYFGPGTRLLVL.

This rearrangement joins TRBV10-3 to TRBJ2-1, with D perhaps TRBD2 (6 bases). The CDR3 is 14 residues long. V shed 6 bases and J shed 3 bases, with 12 bases lying between them. Germline loops: CDR1 ENHRY, CDR2 SYGVKD. The CDR3 is CAIRRAGNYNEQFF. In DNA, the CDR3 is TGTGCCATCAGACGGGCGGGAAACTACAATGAGCAGTTCTTC.

V gene TRBV20-1 combines with J gene TRBJ1-4; TRBD1 matches 12 bases. Germline CDR1 reads DFQATT; CDR2 reads SNEGSKA (reference sequence). Germline trimming cut 5 bases from V and 8 bases from J; bases unmatched to any gene: 6. This CDR3 is 14 amino acids long. The CDR3 DNA reads TGCAGTGCTCCGGGACAGGGGGCTAGCGAAAAACTGTTTTTT. This codes for CSAPGQGASEKLFF.